This T cell receptor (beta chain) was identified during a study of cytomegalovirus exposure and HLA in healthy donors (TCRdb year 2017). About the full investigation: In an earlier analysis of 587 of the donors, 250 to 350 Gb of sequence data and 90 million to 130 million unique TCR beta sequences from roughly 180 million T cells were reported. The study aimed to test whether signatures of past pathogen exposure could be identified by cataloging public T cell receptors. The study profiled the T cell repertoires of 550 to 700 subjects by immunosequencing and related them to cytomegalovirus serostatus. Among the approximately 400 genotyped donors, under 90% belonged to the genetic ancestry cluster associated with self-reported Caucasian donors. Both class I and class II loci were covered by HLA typing, at four-digit resolution. The study combined high-throughput TCR immunosequencing, statistical association of individual TCRs with disease status, and machine learning to predict cytomegalovirus infection status. Four to six DR-DQ haplotypes were handled as single units for association and clustering, since linkage in the cohort was strong. Donor age, sex, ethnicity and CMV serostatus were compiled together with the repertoire data. Among some 400 genotyped donors of the cohort, an average of around 240,000 unique TCR beta nucleotide sequences were sequenced per donor, 15% to 20% of them non-productive. Along with the roughly 610-subject first cohort, a separate validation cohort of over a hundred different subjects was used. An earlier analysis of approximately 640 of the donors applied high-throughput TCR beta sequencing to assess whether each TCR beta V gene segment acted as functional or pseudogenic. A later analysis re-examined previously published TCR beta repertoires from about 670 donors and added high-resolution HLA genotyping to investigate patterns of TCR occurrence. An early release that covered some 630 HLA-typed donors contained about 290 gigabases of sequencing data and roughly 84 million unique TCR sequences. All discovery cohort repertoires had been generated using a single sequencing platform. The number of typed donors differed by locus: about 629-640 for A, B, C, DRB1 and DQB1; some 500 for DQA1; 600 to 610 for DPA1; and 400 to 480 for DPB1. Rather than using new phenotypic data, the later analysis identified candidate immune exposures from TCR beta sequences and from how often those sequences occurred across donors. A later genetic analysis used genome-wide SNP genotypes for about three fifths of the 666 donors, treating that subset as a discovery cohort.

The cohort comprised 670 or so healthy bone marrow donors. Cohort members were all nominally healthy when sampled, although unrecorded immune exposures were likely present. Of the 700 or so cohort members, approximately 280 had positive CMV serostatus and 350 to 450 had negative CMV serostatus, and CMV serostatus was not recorded for the donor. A peripheral blood sample was provided by each donor, and peripheral blood mononuclear cells were used for TCR beta sequencing. Genomic DNA was extracted from the blood cell samples with the Qiagen DNeasy Blood Extraction Kit. To prepare the library, the immunoSEQ multiplex PCR assay was applied. For the multiplex PCR, a mixture combining 60 forward primers for TCR Vbeta segments and 13 reverse primers for TCR Jbeta segments was used. A multiplex PCR assay on genomic DNA amplified the CDR3 region of rearranged TCR beta genes. The Illumina HiSeq System was used to sequence the amplified TCR beta libraries as 87-base-pair reads. Regarding the original processing steps: A later analysis tallied about 77 million unique TCR beta chains across the 650 to 750 repertoires, and approximately 12 million of those chains were shared by two or more donors. To remove PCR and sequencing errors, raw reads were error-corrected and collapsed into unique sequences using a nearest-neighbor algorithm that merged closely related sequences. Alignment of CDR3 sequences to IMGT reference sequences was used to assign V, D and J gene segments. Each retained sequence needed at least a six-nucleotide match to both a V gene segment and a J gene segment. A rearrangement counted as productive if the CDR3 had no stop codons and remained in frame with V and J, and every other rearrangement counted as non-productive. Following IMGT convention, CDR3 was defined as the stretch from the second conserved V-encoded cysteine to the conserved J-encoded phenylalanine. Sequences without an unambiguous match to a single V gene segment were excluded from the earlier analysis of several hundred of the donors. In an earlier analysis of around 600 of the donors, V segments were called functional above 56.7% productive rearrangements and were called segregating when the between-donor standard deviation exceeded 5%. A statistical classification framework was built to diagnose cytomegalovirus status from the catalog of TCR beta chain sequences. V and J gene assignment, in a later analysis, came from comparing TCR nucleotide sequences with IMGT/GENE-DB human TR gene sequences. The TCRdist pipeline was used in a later analysis to assign CDR3 sequences and most-parsimonious VDJ recombination scenarios. In a later analysis, every TCR beta chain was defined by the combination of its CDR3 amino acid sequence and its V-gene family, and reads without a unique V-gene family were dropped. To address suspected cross-contamination and a sequencing artifact, a later analysis removed a few hundred highly shared, low-generation-probability nucleotide sequences. A later analysis calculated a clonal expansion index for each public chain from normalized within-repertoire ranks of inferred template counts. Generation probabilities in a later analysis came from a VDJ recombination model fitted to out-of-frame rearrangements, and those results were checked against IGoR. A later analysis scored TCR-TCR, TCR-HLA and TCR-CMV co-occurrence with hypergeometric tests, applying a repertoire-size bias correction to TCR pairs. False discovery rates were estimated in a later analysis by permuting HLA or CMV assignments 20 times. In a later analysis, co-occurring TCRs were grouped using DBSCAN, with TCRdist sequence similarity added in when clustering inside HLA-allele-positive subsets. Repertoires with fewer than 30,000 or more than 120,000 public chains, plus five repertoires with anomalous nucleotide sharing, were excluded from co-occurrence clustering. Sourced from immuneACCESS, this table was stored by TCRdb with only in-frame sequences that have V and J called. A share of the clones is absent; for the studies checked, an unresolved V gene accounts for under half, and the remainder has no known explanation. V, J and clone size are taken as reported in that table, and D and trimming were inferred from the DNA itself. Recorded for this sample are about 94,000 clones; approximately 77% of them occurred a single time. The ten top clones hold 10% of the sample.

Inclusive of the bounding cysteine and phenylalanine, the CDR3 is 16 residues long. The kept DNA is CDR3 alone, 48 bases in frame from the first base. Sequences MNHNS (CDR1) and SASEGT (CDR2) are obtained from the germline V gene. Clipping removes 0 bases from V and 1 base from J, with 4 as the unmatched junction base count. Points on this clone: Its antigen is not yet known. Per-nucleotide qualities are absent, and no much larger clonotype sits a single base away.

Paper-wide results and their limitations: The study gave a list of 150 to 200 TCR beta chains associated with cytomegalovirus. In an earlier analysis of about 600 of the donors, most TCR beta V segments appeared in productive rearrangements about 90% or about 30% of the time, broadly matching IMGT annotations. In vitro tests confirmed that a few of the cytomegalovirus-associated TCR beta chains recognize cytomegalovirus antigens. A cluster of highly shared sequence variants was judged likely to be a technical artifact of the sequencing pipeline. Because counts were too low, seventeen rarely observed V segments, including chromosome 9 orphons, were left out of the earlier analysis of roughly 600 of the donors. In a later analysis, TCR association rates were found to vary across HLA loci, with the most associated TCRs seen for DRB1 alleles and the fewest for HLA-C alleles. According to the authors, the approach could potentially be generalized to other disease states and immunological phenotypes. When HLA alleles, especially DR and DQ, strongly co-occurred, attributing TCR associations to individual alleles was difficult. Most TCR sequences were observed very rarely across donors, whereas some public TCRs were present in many individuals. CMV serostatus was the only immune exposure information available for the cohort. In both the original and validation cohorts, the classifier was reported to diagnose cytomegalovirus status with high specificity and sensitivity. Presence/absence analyses assumed roughly uniform sequencing depth across donors, an assumption that may not hold. Only TCR beta chains were sequenced in this cohort, and the absence of alpha or paired-chain data limited detectable features. Because HLA typing was missing for some donors at each locus, association tests included only the typed subset. Several of the top co-occurrence clusters appeared to be linked to parvovirus B19, influenza, CMV and Epstein-Barr virus, according to a later analysis. The 87-base-pair reads could not distinguish some IMGT-functional V segments, including TRBV6-2 and TRBV6-3, so those segments were excluded. Most CMV-associated TCR beta chains appeared to be HLA-restricted in a later analysis, and the HLA associations seemed to be driven largely by CMV exposure. A further reported finding was that TCR beta sequences accurately predicted the HLA-A and HLA-B alleles for most subjects in the first cohort. A later analysis associated some 17,000 TCR beta sequences with specific HLA alleles at a false discovery rate of 0.05. Compared with the roughly 700-donor mean, donors in an Asian-associated ancestry cluster had fewer N-insertions in productive TCRs, according to a later genetic analysis. V-gene and J-gene trimming of TCR beta chains was associated with a missense DCLRE1C variant in a later genetic analysis, and the association was replicated in an independent cohort. A later analysis found that HLA-associated TCR beta chains were more clonally expanded and had lower generation probabilities than equally common non-associated chains. Correlated functional status among segregating V segments might reflect linkage disequilibrium, but an unknown experimental factor could not be ruled out.

The sequence links TRBV6-1 to TRBJ2-5; TRBD2 matches 8 bases in the middle. The sample consisted of PBMCs. This clonotype was obtained from a human donor in good health. The CDR3 region reads CASSEASGGFQETQYF. The base sequence is TGTGCCAGCAGTGAAGCCTCGGGAGGGTTCCAAGAGACCCAGTACTTC.